The next 13 T cell receptor beta chains were all read from a single sample in a study of T cell repertoires and HLA-DP antigens. The protocol was immunoSEQ multiplex PCR, while the TCRdb copy is restricted to in-frame clones and leaves out a portion. Of about 120,000 clones in the sample, 80% to 95% were seen once. Their recognized antigens are unknown. The sample consisted of CD4+ T cells from PBMCs. The receptors shown here come from a woman aged 18-35 years in good health and CMV-seronegative.

The rearrangement links TRBV2 to TRBJ2-3, with D possibly TRBD2 on 6 matching bases. This CDR3 has 14 amino acids. V was clipped by 10 bases and J by 2 bases, with 16 bases between them. CDR1 is SNHLY, CDR2 FYNNEI, per germline. This CDR3 reads CAISPGLSTDTQYF. The CDR3 DNA is TGTGCCATTTCCCCCGGACTATCCACAGATACGCAGTATTTT. Together with reference TRBV2 and TRBJ2-3, the CDR3 gives the full variable domain: EPEVTQTPSHQVTQMGQEVILRCVPISNHLYFYWYRQILGQKVEFLVSFYNNEISEKSEIFDDQFSVERPDGSNFTLKIRSTKLEDSAMYFCAISPGLSTDTQYFGPGTRLTVL.

V gene TRBV7-3 combines with J gene TRBJ2-7; no firm D call. Germline values: CDR1 SGHTA, CDR2 FQGTGA. Trimming removed 5 bases at V and 2 bases at J, with 13 bases between. The CDR3 contains 14 residues. Here the CDR3 DNA reads TGTGCCAGCAGCCCCCGCCCGGGTCCCTACGAGCAGTACTTC. This sequence encodes CASSPRPGPYEQYF.

V and J are TRBV11-3 and TRBJ2-6, with TRBD2 as a possible D gene (6 bases). CDR1 is SGHNT, CDR2 YENEEA, per germline. V lost 1 base to trimming and J lost 2 bases, with 6 bases between them. The CDR3 length is 15 residues. CDR3 DNA: TGTGCCAGCAGCTTAGGGGGGGCTGGGGCCAACGTCCTGACTTTC. Protein product: CASSLGGAGANVLTF. The whole variable domain, remainder taken from reference TRBV11-3 and TRBJ2-6, is EAGVVQSPRYKIIEKKQPVAFWCNPISGHNTLYWYLQNLGQGPELLIRYENEEAVDDSQLPKDRFSAERLKGVDSTLKIQPAELGDSAVYLCASSLGGAGANVLTFGAGSRLTVL.

This clone has only one observation. The rearrangement links TRBV11-2 to TRBJ2-2; 12 bases line up with TRBD2. The CDR3 consists of 17 residues. The germline gives CDR1 SGHAT, CDR2 FQNNGV. V shed 8 bases and J 1 base; nucleotides not matched to a gene: 8. The CDR3 DNA reads TGTGCCAGCGTACGACTAGCGGGAGTCTTGAACACCGGGGAGCTGTTTTTT. It encodes CASVRLAGVLNTGELFF.

The V call is TRBV2, the J call TRBJ2-5; no definite D call. The V gene's germline CDR1 is SNHLY and CDR2 FYNNEI. Trimming cost V 6 bases and J 2 bases, with 16 bases left between them. This CDR3 has 15 amino acids. Written as DNA, the CDR3 is TGTGCCAGCAGCTCATCCCGCGGACGGCAAGAGACCCAGTACTTC. Encoded protein: CASSSSRGRQETQYF.

The rearrangement joins TRBV6-1 to TRBJ1-5; D gene ambiguous. This CDR3 spans 13 amino acids. The V end was cut by 2 bases, the J end by 6 bases, with 8 bases between. Germline CDR1 and CDR2: MNHNS and SASEGT. CDR3 region: CASSERPGQPQHF. The CDR3, as DNA: TGTGCCAGCAGTGAACGCCCGGGTCAGCCCCAGCATTTT.

The gene calls are TRBV19 and TRBJ2-6; TRBD1 agrees at 10 bases. After removal of 5 bases from V and 4 bases from J, the junction contained 8 bases not matched to a gene. Germline CDR1 reads LNHDA; CDR2 reads SQIVND (reference sequence). There are 17 residues in the CDR3. CDR3 protein: CASSAWDRGGGANVLTF. The CDR3 nucleotides are TGTGCCAGTAGTGCTTGGGACAGGGGCGGAGGGGCCAACGTCCTGACTTTC.

The rearrangement uses TRBV9 and TRBJ1-1, with D perhaps matching TRBD1 (5 bases). Trimming pared 3 bases from V and 4 bases from J, leaving 16 bases between. The CDR3 has 15 amino acids. Germline V lookup: CDR1 SGDLS, CDR2 YYNGEE. CDR3 nucleotide sequence: TGTGCCAGCAGCGCCGACCCAAGGGGCGGCACTGAAGCTTTCTTT. It encodes CASSADPRGGTEAFF.

The chain combines TRBV7-9 with TRBJ2-7; the D is unclear. Trimming pared 4 bases from V and 4 bases from J, leaving 8 bases between. The CDR3 is 12 residues long. Germline assignment: CDR1 SEHNR and CDR2 FQNEAQ (reference sequence). Here the CDR3 reads CASSSDPYEQYV. The CDR3 DNA follows: TGTGCCAGCAGCTCGGACCCTTACGAGCAGTACGTC.

This chain uses TRBV7-3 with TRBJ2-2, with D perhaps TRBD1 or TRBD2 (6 bases each). The V and J ends lost 2 bases and 3 bases respectively, with 10 bases between them. Germline values: CDR1 SGHTA, CDR2 FQGTGA. There are 15 residues in the CDR3. CDR3: CASSLGGGHTGELFF. The CDR3 DNA sequence: TGTGCCAGCAGCTTAGGAGGGGGTCACACCGGGGAGCTGTTTTTT.

The rearrangement links TRBV6-5 to TRBJ1-4; 8 bases agree with TRBD1. V shed 0 bases and J 7 bases; nucleotides not matched to a gene: 4. Germline loops: CDR1 MNHEY, CDR2 SVGAGI. The CDR3 runs 15 residues. The CDR3 bases are TGTGCCAGCAGTTACTCGCAGGGGGCCCGTGAAAAACTGTTTTTT. Translated: CASSYSQGAREKLFF.

The rearrangement joins TRBV5-1 to TRBJ1-2, with D possibly TRBD1 on 6 matching bases. Germline CDR1 SGHRS, CDR2 YFSETQ. CDR3 length: 14 residues. Trimming cost V 5 bases and J 2 bases, with 13 bases left between them. CDR3 bases: TGCGCCAGCAGAAACAGGGAGCACAACTATGGCTACACCTTC. It yields the protein CASRNREHNYGYTF.

This clone was found a few times. The chain couples TRBV28 to TRBJ1-5, with D perhaps matching TRBD1 (5 bases). This CDR3 comprises 12 residues. Germline V lookup: CDR1 MDHEN, CDR2 SYDVKM. V shed 1 base and J shed 14 bases, with 12 bases lying between them. The CDR3 DNA reads TGTGCCAGCAGTTTATACGGCAGGGACGAGCATTTT. Its translation: CASSLYGRDEHF.